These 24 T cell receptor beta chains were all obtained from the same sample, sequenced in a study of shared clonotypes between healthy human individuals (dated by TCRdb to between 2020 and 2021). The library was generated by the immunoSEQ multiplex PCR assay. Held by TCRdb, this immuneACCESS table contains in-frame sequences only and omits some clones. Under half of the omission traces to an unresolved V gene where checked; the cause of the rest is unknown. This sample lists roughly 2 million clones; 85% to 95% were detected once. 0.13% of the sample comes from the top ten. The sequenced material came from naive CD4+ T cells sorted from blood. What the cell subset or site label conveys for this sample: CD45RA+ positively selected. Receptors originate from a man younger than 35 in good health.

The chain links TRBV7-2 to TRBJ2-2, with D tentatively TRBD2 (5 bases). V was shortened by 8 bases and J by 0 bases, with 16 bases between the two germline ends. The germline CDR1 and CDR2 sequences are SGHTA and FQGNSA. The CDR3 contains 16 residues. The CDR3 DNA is TGTGCCAGCCCTCTGAAGCGGAGAACGAACACCGGGGAGCTGTTTTTT. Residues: CASPLKRRTNTGELFF.

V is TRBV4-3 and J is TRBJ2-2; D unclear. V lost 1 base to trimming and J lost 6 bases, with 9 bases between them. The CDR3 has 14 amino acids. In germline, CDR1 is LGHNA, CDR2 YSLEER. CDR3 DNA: TGCGCCAGCAGCCAAGGGTCGTCTTCCGGGGAGCTGTTTTTT. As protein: CASSQGSSSGELFF.

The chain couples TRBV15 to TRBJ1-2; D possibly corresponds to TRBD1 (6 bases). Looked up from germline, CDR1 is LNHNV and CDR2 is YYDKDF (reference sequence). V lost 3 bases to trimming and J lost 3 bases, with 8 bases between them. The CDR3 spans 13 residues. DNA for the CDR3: TGTGCCACCAGCAGGGCAGGGGACTATGGCTACACCTTC. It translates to CATSRAGDYGYTF.

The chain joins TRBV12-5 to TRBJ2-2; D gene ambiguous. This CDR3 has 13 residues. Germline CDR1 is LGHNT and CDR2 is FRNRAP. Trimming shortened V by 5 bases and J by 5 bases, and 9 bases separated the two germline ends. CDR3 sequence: CASGETATGELFF. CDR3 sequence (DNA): TGTGCTAGTGGTGAGACCGCAACCGGGGAGCTGTTTTTT.

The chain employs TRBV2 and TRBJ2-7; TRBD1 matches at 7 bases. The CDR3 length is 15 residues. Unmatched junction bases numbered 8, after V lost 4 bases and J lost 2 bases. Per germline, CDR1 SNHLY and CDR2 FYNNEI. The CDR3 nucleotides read TGTGCCAGCAGTGCCTCCGGGACAGCGACCTACGAGCAGTACTTC. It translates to CASSASGTATYEQYF.

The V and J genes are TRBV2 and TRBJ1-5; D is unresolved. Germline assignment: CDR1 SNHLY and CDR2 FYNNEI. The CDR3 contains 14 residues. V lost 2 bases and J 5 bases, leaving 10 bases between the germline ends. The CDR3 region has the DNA TGTGCCAGCAGTGAACGGCAGGTCTATCAGCCCCAGCATTTT. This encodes CASSERQVYQPQHF.

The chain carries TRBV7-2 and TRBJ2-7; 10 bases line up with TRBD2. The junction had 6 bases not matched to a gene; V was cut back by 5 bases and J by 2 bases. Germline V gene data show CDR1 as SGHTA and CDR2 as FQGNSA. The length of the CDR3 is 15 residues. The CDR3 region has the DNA TGTGCCAGCAGCCCGCTAGCGGGGGATACCTACGAGCAGTACTTC. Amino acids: CASSPLAGDTYEQYF.

The DNA of the CDR3 is TGTGCCAGCAGTTTCGGGACAGGCAATCAGCCCCAGCATTTT. Translated: CASSFGTGNQPQHF. V and J are TRBV6-6 and TRBJ1-5; 7 positions match TRBD1. The CDR3 is made up of 14 amino acids. V shed 4 bases and J 2 bases; nucleotides not matched to a gene: 2. CDR1 MNHNY and CDR2 SVGAGI come from the germline V gene (reference sequence).

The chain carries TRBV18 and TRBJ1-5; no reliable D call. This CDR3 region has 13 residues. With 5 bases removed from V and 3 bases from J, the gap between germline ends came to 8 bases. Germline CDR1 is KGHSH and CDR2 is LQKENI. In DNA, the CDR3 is TGTGCCAGCTCATACGACAACAATCAGCCCCAGCATTTT. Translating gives CASSYDNNQPQHF.

For the CDR3, the DNA is TGTGCCCACGGGCAGGTGTCAGACATTCAGTACTTC. Protein: CAHGQVSDIQYF. V and J are TRBV6-6 and TRBJ2-4; D is unresolved. CDR3 length: 12 amino acids. V was cut by 11 bases and J by 8 bases, with 16 bases left in between. The germline V gene has CDR1 MNHNY and CDR2 SVGAGI (reference sequence).

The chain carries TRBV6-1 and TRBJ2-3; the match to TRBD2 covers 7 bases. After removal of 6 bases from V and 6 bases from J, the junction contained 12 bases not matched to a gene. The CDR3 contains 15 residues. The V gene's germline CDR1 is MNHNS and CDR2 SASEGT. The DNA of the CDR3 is TGTGCCAGCAGGAGCGGGGCCCCCCGAGGGGATACGCAGTATTTT. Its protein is CASRSGAPRGDTQYF.

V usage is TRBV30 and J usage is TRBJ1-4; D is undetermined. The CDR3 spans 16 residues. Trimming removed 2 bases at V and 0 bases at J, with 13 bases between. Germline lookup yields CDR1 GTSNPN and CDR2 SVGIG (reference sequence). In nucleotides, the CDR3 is TGTGCCTGGAGTCCCCCGGGTCTCGCAACTAATGAAAAACTGTTTTTT. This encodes CAWSPPGLATNEKLFF. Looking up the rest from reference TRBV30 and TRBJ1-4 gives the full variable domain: SQTIHQWPATLVQPVGSPLSLECTVEGTSNPNLYWYRQAAGRGLQLLFYSVGIGQISSEVPQNLSASRPQDRQFILSSKKLLLSDSGFYLCAWSPPGLATNEKLFFGSGTQLSVL.

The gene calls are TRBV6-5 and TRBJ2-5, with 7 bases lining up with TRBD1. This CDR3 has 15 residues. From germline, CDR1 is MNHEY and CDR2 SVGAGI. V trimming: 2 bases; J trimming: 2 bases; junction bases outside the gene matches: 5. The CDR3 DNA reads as TGTGCCAGCAGTTACCTAACAGGGGTACAAGAGACCCAGTACTTC. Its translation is CASSYLTGVQETQYF.

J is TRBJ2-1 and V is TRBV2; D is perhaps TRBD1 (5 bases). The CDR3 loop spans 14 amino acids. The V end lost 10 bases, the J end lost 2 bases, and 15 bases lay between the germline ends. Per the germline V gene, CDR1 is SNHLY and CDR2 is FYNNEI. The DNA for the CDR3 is TGTGCCACCAACGCAGGGAAAACCTACAATGAGCAGTTCTTC. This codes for CATNAGKTYNEQFF. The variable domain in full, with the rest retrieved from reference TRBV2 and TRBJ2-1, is EPEVTQTPSHQVTQMGQEVILRCVPISNHLYFYWYRQILGQKVEFLVSFYNNEISEKSEIFDDQFSVERPDGSNFTLKIRSTKLEDSAMYFCATNAGKTYNEQFFGPGTRLTVL.

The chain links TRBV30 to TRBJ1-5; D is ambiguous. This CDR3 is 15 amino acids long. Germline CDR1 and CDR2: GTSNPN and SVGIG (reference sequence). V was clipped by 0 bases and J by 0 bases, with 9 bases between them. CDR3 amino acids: CAWSVLGTSNQPQHF. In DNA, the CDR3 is TGTGCCTGGAGTGTACTAGGCACTAGCAATCAGCCCCAGCATTTT.

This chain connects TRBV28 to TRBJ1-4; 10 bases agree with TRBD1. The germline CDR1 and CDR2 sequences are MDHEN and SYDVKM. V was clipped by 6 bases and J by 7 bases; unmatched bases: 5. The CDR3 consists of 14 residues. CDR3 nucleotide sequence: TGTGCCAGCAGGGGGGGACAGGGGACTGAAAAACTGTTTTTT. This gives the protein CASRGGQGTEKLFF.

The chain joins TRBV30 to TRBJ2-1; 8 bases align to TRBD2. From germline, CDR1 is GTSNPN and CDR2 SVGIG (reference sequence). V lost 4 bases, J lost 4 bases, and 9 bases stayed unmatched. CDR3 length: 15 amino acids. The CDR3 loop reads CAWKPRGESYNEQFF. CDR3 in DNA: TGTGCCTGGAAACCGCGGGGGGAGTCTTACAATGAGCAGTTCTTC.

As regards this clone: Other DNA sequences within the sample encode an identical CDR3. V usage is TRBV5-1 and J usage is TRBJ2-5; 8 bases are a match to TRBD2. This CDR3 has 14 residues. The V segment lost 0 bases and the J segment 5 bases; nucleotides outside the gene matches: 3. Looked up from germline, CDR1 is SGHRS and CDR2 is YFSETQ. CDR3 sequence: CASSLGPGGETQYF. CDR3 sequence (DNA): TGCGCCAGCAGCTTGGGGCCGGGAGGGGAGACCCAGTACTTC.

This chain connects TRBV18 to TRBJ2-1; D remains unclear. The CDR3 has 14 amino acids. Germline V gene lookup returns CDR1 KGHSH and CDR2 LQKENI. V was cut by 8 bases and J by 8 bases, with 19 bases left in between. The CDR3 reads CASLPALVDDEQFF. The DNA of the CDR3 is TGTGCCAGCCTCCCGGCCCTGGTGGACGATGAGCAGTTCTTC.

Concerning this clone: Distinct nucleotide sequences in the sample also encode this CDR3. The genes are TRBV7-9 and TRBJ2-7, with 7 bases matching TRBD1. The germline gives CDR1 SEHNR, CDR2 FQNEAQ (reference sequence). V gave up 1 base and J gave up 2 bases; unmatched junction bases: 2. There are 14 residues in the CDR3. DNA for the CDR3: TGTGCCAGCAGCTTAGACCAGGGGGCCTACGAGCAGTACTTC. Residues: CASSLDQGAYEQYF.

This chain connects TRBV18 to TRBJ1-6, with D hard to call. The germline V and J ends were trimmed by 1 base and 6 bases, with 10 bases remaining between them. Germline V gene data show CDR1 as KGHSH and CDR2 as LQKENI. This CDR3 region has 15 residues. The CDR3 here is CASSPQEDSNSPLHF. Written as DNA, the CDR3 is TGTGCCAGCTCACCACAAGAGGACTCTAATTCACCCCTCCACTTT.

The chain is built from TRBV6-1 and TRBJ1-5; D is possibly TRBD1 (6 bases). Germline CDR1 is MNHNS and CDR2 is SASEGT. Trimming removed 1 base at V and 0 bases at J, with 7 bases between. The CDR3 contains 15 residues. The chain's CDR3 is CASSEVTGSNQPQHF. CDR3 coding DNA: TGTGCCAGCAGTGAAGTGACAGGTAGCAATCAGCCCCAGCATTTT.

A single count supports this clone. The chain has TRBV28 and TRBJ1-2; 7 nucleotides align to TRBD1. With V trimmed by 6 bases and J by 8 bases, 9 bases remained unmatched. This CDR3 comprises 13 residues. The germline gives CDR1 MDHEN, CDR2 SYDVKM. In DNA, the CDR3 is TGTGCCAGCAGGAGGCAGGGGGTAATGGGCTACACCTTC. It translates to CASRRQGVMGYTF.

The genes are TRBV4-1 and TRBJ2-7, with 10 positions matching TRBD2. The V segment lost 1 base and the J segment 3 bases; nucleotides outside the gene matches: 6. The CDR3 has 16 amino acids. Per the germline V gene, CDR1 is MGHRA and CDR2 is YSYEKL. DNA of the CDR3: TGCGCCAGCAGCCAAGGTCTAGCGGGAGTCAACTACGAGCAGTACTTC. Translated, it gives CASSQGLAGVNYEQYF.